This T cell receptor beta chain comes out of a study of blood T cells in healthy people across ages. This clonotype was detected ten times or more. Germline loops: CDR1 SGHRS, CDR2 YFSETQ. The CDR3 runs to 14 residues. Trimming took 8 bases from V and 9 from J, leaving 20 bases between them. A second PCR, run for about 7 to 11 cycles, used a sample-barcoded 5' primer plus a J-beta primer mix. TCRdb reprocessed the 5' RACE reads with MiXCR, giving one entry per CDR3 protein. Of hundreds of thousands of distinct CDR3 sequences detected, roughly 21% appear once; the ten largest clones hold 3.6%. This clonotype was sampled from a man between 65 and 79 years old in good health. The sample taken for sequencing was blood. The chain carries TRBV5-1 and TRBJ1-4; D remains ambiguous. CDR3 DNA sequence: TGCGCCAGTTCGAGAGACTTTTCGGGCAAAAAACTGTTTTTT. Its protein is CASSRDFSGKKLFF.